This entry is about one T cell receptor beta chain. Trimming removed 5 bases at V and 6 bases at J, with 16 bases between. This CDR3 has 14 residues. Germline V CDR1 and CDR2: SEHNR, FQNEAQ (reference sequence). This sample is part of a study of blood T cell repertoires in COVID-19. The overall study: Some COVID-19 samples were acute and others convalescent; all came from the United States, Italy and Spain.

Original processing notes: Estimation of nucleated cell counts was performed using reference gene primer amplification. The data were produced by immunoSEQ multiplex PCR, yet TCRdb's version contains in-frame clones alone and is incomplete. V and J calls and clone size come straight from that table; D and trimming were deduced from the DNA. The table records about 160,000 clones, approximately 79% of them present only once. The chain has TRBV7-9 and TRBJ1-2; D perhaps matches TRBD1 (5 bases). The receptor was isolated from a woman in her forties with COVID-19, enrolled during active disease. Material: peripheral blood. CDR3 amino acids: CASSPRDFLHGYTF. CDR3 sequence (DNA): TGTGCCAGCAGCCCGCGGGACTTTCTTCATGGCTACACCTTC.